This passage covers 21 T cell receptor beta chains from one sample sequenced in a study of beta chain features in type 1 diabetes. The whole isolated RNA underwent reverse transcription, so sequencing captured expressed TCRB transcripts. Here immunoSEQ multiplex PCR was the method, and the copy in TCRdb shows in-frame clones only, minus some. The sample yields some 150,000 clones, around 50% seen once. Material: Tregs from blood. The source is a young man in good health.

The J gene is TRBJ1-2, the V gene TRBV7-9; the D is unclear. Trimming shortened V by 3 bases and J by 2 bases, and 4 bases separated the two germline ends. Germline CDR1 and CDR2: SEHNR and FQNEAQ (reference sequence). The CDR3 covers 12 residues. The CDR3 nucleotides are TGTGCCAGCAGCTTTGGCAACTATGGCTACACCTTC. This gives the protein CASSFGNYGYTF. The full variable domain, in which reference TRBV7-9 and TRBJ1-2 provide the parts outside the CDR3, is DTGVSQNPRHKITKRGQNVTFRCDPISEHNRLYWYRQTLGQGPEFLTYFQNEAQLEKSRLLSDRFSAERPKGSFSTLEIQRTEQGDSAMYLCASSFGNYGYTFGSGTRLTVV.

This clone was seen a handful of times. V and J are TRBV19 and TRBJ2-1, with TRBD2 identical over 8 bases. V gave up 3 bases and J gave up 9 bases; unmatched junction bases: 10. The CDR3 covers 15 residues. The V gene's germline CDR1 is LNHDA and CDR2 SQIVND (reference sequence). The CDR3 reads CASSMPSGLELEQFF. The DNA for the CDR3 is TGTGCCAGTAGTATGCCTAGCGGGTTGGAACTTGAGCAGTTCTTC.

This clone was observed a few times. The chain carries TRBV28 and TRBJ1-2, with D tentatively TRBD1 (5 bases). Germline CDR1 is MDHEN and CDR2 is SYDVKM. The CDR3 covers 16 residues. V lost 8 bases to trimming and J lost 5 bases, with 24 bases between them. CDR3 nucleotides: TGTGCCAGCCGTTATGCGGACGGCTCTAGACAGTATGGCTACACCTTC. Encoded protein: CASRYADGSRQYGYTF.

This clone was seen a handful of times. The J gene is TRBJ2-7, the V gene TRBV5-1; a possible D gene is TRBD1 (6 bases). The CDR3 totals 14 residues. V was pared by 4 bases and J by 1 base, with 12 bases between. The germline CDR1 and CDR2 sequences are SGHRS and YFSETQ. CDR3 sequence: CASSGPTGSYEQYF. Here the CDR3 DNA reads TGCGCCAGCAGCGGACCTACAGGGTCCTACGAGCAGTACTTC.

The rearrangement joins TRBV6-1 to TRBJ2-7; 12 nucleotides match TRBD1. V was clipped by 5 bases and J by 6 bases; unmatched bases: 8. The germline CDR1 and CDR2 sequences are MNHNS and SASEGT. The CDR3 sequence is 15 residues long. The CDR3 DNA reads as TGTGCCAGCAGTCCCTTGGGACAGGGGGCGGTCGAGCAGTACTTC. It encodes CASSPLGQGAVEQYF.

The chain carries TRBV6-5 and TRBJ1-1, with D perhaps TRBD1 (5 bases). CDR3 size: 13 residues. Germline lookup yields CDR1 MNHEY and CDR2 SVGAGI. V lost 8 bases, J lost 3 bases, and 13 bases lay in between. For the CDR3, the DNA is TGTGCCAGCTGGGCTAGGGGATACACTGAAGCTTTCTTT. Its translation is CASWARGYTEAFF.

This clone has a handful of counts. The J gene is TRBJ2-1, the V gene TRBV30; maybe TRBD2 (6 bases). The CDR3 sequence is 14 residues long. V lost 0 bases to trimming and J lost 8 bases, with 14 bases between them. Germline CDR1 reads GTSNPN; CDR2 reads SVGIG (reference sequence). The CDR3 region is CAWSVGGPSYEQFF. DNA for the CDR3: TGTGCCTGGAGTGTGGGGGGTCCCTCGTATGAGCAGTTCTTC.

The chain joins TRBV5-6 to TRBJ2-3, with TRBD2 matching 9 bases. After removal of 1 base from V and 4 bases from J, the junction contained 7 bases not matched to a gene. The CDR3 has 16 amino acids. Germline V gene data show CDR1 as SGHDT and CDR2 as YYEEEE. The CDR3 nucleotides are TGTGCCAGCAGCTTGATGGTTAGCGGGAGTGCAGATACGCAGTATTTT. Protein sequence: CASSLMVSGSADTQYF.

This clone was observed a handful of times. The CDR3 spells CASSYGLLDTEAFF. The CDR3 DNA reads TGCGCCAGCAGCTACGGACTTCTCGACACTGAAGCTTTCTTT. The V and J genes are TRBV4-3 and TRBJ1-1; unclear D gene. Germline V gives CDR1 LGHNA, CDR2 YSLEER. The V and J ends lost 5 bases and 3 bases respectively, with 13 bases between them. The CDR3 totals 14 residues.

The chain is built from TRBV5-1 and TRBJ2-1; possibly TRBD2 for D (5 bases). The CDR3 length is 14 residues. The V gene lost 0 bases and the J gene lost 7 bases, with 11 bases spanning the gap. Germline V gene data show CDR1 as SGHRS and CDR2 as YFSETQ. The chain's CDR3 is CASSLALPGNEQFF. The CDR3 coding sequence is TGCGCCAGCAGCTTGGCTTTACCGGGGAATGAGCAGTTCTTC.

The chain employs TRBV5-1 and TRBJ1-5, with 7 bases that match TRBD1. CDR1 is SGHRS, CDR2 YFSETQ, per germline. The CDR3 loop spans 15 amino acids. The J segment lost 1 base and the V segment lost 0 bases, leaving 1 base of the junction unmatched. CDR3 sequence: CASSLEGASNQPQHF. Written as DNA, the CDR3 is TGCGCCAGCAGCTTGGAGGGGGCCAGCAATCAGCCCCAGCATTTT.

CDR3 bases: TGTGCCAGCAGCCTTGGCCTCAATGAAAAACTGTTTTTT. This codes for CASSLGLNEKLFF. V is TRBV7-8 and J is TRBJ1-4; D is unresolved. Trimming removed 5 bases at V and 5 bases at J, with 9 bases between. The germline V gene encodes CDR1 SGHVS and CDR2 FQNEAQ. This CDR3 has 13 residues. Combining the CDR3 with reference TRBV7-8 and TRBJ1-4 gives the whole variable domain GAGVSQSPRYKVAKRGQDVALRCDPISGHVSLFWYQQALGQGPEFLTYFQNEAQLDKSGLPSDRFFAERPEGSVSTLKIQRTQQEDSAVYLCASSLGLNEKLFFGSGTQLSVL.

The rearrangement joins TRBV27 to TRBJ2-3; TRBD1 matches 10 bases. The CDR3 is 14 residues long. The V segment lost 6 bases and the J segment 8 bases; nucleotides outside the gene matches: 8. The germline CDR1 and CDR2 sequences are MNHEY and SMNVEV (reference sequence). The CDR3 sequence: CASRDGTGVGTQYF. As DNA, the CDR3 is TGTGCCAGCAGAGACGGGACAGGGGTCGGTACGCAGTATTTT.

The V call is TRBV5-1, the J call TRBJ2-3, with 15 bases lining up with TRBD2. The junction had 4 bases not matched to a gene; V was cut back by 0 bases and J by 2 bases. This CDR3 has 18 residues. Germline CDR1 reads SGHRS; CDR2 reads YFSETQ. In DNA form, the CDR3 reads TGCGCCAGCAGCTTGGCCGGGACTAGCGGGGGGCACACAGATACGCAGTATTTT. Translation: CASSLAGTSGGHTDTQYF.

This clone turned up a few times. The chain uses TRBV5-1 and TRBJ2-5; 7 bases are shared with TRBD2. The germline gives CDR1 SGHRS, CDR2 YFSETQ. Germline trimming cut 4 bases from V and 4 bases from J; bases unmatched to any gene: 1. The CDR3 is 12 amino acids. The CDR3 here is CASSPGGETQYF. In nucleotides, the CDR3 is TGCGCCAGCAGCCCGGGGGGAGAGACCCAGTACTTC.

Written as DNA, the CDR3 is TGTGCCAGCCTCTCAAGGGGAATGAACACTGAAGCTTTCTTT. This sequence encodes CASLSRGMNTEAFF. The rearrangement links TRBV6-6 to TRBJ1-1; D may be TRBD1 (5 bases). Trimming stripped 8 bases from V and 0 bases from J, with 13 bases between. The CDR3 consists of 14 residues. The germline V gene encodes CDR1 MNHNY and CDR2 SVGAGI (reference sequence).

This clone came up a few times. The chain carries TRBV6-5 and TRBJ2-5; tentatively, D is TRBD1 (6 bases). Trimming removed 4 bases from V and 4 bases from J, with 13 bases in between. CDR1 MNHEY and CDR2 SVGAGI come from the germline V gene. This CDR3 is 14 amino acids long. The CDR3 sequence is CASSFLQGRETQYF. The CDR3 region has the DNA TGTGCCAGCAGTTTCCTCCAGGGGAGAGAGACCCAGTACTTC.

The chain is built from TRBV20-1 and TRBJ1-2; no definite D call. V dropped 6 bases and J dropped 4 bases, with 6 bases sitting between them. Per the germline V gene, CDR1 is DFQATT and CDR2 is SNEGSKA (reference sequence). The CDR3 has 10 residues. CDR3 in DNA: TGCAGTGCCCTACTCTATGGCTACACCTTC. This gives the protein CSALLYGYTF.

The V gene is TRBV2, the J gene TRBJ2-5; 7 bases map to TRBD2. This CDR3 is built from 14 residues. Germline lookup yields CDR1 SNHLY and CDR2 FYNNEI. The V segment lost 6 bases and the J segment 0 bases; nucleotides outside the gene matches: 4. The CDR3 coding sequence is TGTGCCAGCAGACTAGCGTTGTACCAAGAGACCCAGTACTTC. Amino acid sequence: CASRLALYQETQYF.

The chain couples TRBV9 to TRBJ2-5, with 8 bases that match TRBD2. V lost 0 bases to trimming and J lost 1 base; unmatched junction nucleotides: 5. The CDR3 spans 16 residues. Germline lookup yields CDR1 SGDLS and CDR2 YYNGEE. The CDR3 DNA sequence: TGTGCCAGCAGCGTAGGAGGTAGCGGGGTCCAAGAGACCCAGTACTTC. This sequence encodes CASSVGGSGVQETQYF.

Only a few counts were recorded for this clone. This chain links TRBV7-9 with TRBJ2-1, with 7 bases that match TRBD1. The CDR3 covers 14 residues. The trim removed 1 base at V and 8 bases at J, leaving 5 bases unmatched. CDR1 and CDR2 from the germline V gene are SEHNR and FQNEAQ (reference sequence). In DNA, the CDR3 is TGTGCCAGCAGCTTAGGCGCAGGGGGTTATGAGCAGTTCTTC. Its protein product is CASSLGAGGYEQFF.